This T cell receptor beta chain was obtained from a study of cytomegalovirus exposure and HLA in healthy donors. General study results and limits: Cytomegalovirus-associated status was assigned to around 160 TCR beta chains.

The PCR had 60 Vbeta and 13 Jbeta primers. Per the authors' pipeline: Approximately 79 million unique TCR beta chains, 10 million to 13 million of them shared, were counted by a later analysis. Generated by immunoSEQ multiplex PCR, the TCRdb table keeps only in-frame clones and is missing some. The D gene and trimming were derived from the DNA, and the V and J assignments and clone size from that table. The sample holds 95,000 to 150,000 clones; approximately 81% are singletons and the top ten take roughly 4%. Trimming took 6 bases from V and 7 from J, leaving 21 bases between them. The CDR3 runs 16 residues. Germline-derived CDR1 and CDR2 are MNHNY and SVGAGI (reference sequence). Points on this clone: Its antigen is undetermined.

This rearrangement joins TRBV6-6 to TRBJ2-2; maybe TRBD2 (6 bases). Sequences were obtained from PBMCs. The TCR originated in a man younger than 35 in good health and CMV-seropositive. CDR3 coding DNA: TGTGCCAGCAGGATCTTCGGGATAAAGGGAGGCGGGGAGCTGTTTTTT. Protein: CASRIFGIKGGGELFF.